This TCR beta chain stems from a study of metastatic and nonmetastatic thyroid tumors. Per germline, CDR1 SGHDN and CDR2 FVKESK. CDR3 length equals 15 residues. TCRdb reanalyzed the PCR reads via MiXCR. This sample yields under 35,000 clones, of which just under 25% are seen a single time; 7% to 10% belongs to the top ten. All patients reached thyroid surgery having received no treatment beforehand. This clone was seen just once. The junction departs from the called germline gene at one end, perhaps through a read error. The sample was blood. This sequence joins TRBV14 and TRBJ2-7; D ambiguous. This TCR was recovered from a female donor with papillary thyroid cancer or a benign thyroid nodule (not recorded which). Some clones in this sample may be carry-over from other donors' samples. The CDR3 DNA is TGTGCCAGCAGCCAAGTTGCTACCTACTCCCACGAGCAGTACTTC. It specifies CASSQVATYSHEQYF. Supplemented by reference TRBV14 and TRBJ2-7, the full variable domain reads EAGVTQFPSHSVIEKGQTVTLRCDPISGHDNLYWYRRVMGKEIKFLLHFVKESKQDESGMPNNRFLAERTGGTYSTLKVQPAELEDSGVYFCASSQVATYSHEQYFGPGTRLTVT.